The 26 T cell receptor beta chains below all came from one sample that was sequenced in a study of T cell responses to AZD1222 COVID-19 vaccine. TCRdb keeps only in-frame clones here, not all; method: immunoSEQ multiplex PCR. Here the sample spans more than 60,000 clones, about 85% being singletons. This material consisted of peripheral blood, taken on day 0 of AZD1222 vaccination. The receptors derive from an adult in good health.

This chain links TRBV5-1 with TRBJ2-1, with 12 bases lining up with TRBD2. The junction had 10 bases not matched to a gene; V was cut back by 2 bases and J by 7 bases. The CDR3 contains 17 residues. The germline CDR1 and CDR2 sequences are SGHRS and YFSETQ. CDR3 loop: CASSFRASGGAQNEQFF. The CDR3, as DNA: TGCGCCAGCAGCTTTCGGGCTAGCGGGGGGGCACAGAATGAGCAGTTCTTC.

This clone was detected only once. This rearrangement joins TRBV5-5 to TRBJ1-1, with D unclear. Germline V gene sequence: CDR1 SGHKS, CDR2 YYEKEE (reference sequence). CDR3 size: 14 residues. V shed 1 base and J shed 3 bases, with 10 bases lying between them. The CDR3 DNA is TGTGCCAGCAGCTTGATCAACTCCCACACTGAAGCTTTCTTT. Translation gives CASSLINSHTEAFF.

This clone has ten or more counts. As DNA, the CDR3 is TGTGCCAGCAGCCGGGACAAAGGTAATCAGCCCCAGCATTTT. It specifies CASSRDKGNQPQHF. The V call is TRBV3-1 (or the pseudogene TRBV3-2), the J call TRBJ1-5; TRBD1 might be the D (6 bases). Germline CDR1 reads LGHDT; CDR2 reads YNNKEL (reference sequence). V gave up 4 bases and J gave up 4 bases, with 11 bases separating them. The CDR3 runs to 14 residues.

V and J are TRBV5-6 and TRBJ2-1; D might be TRBD1 (5 bases). Trimming shortened V by 4 bases and J by 7 bases, and 15 bases separated the two germline ends. CDR1 is SGHDT, CDR2 YYEEEE, per germline. This CDR3 is built from 14 residues. Written as DNA, the CDR3 is TGTGCCAGCAGCCTCATTCAGGGTGGGAATGAGCAGTTCTTC. Protein product: CASSLIQGGNEQFF.

The genes are TRBV5-1 and TRBJ2-3; perhaps TRBD2 as D (5 bases). CDR3 length equals 16 residues. Germline V gives CDR1 SGHRS, CDR2 YFSETQ. With 0 bases removed from V and 0 bases from J, the gap between germline ends came to 11 bases. CDR3 DNA: TGCGCCAGCAGCTTGGGGGGAGCTCGGAGCACAGATACGCAGTATTTT. Amino acids: CASSLGGARSTDTQYF.

V gene TRBV11-2 combines with J gene TRBJ2-7; 9 positions match TRBD2. Trimming took 3 bases from V and 4 from J; bases not matched to a gene: 7. Germline V gene lookup returns CDR1 SGHAT and CDR2 FQNNGV. There are 15 residues in the CDR3. Written as DNA, the CDR3 is TGTGCCAGCAGCTTCGTGCGGGGGGGCTATTACGAGCAGTACTTC. It translates to CASSFVRGGYYEQYF.

This chain joins TRBV28 and TRBJ1-5, with D perhaps TRBD1 (6 bases). The V and J ends lost 5 bases and 0 bases respectively, with 11 bases between them. The CDR3 sequence is 15 residues long. CDR1 MDHEN and CDR2 SYDVKM come from the germline V gene. The CDR3 reads CASSTQGISNQPQHF. In DNA, the CDR3 is TGTGCCAGCAGTACTCAGGGGATTAGCAATCAGCCCCAGCATTTT.

The chain uses TRBV4-1 and TRBJ2-3, with D possibly being TRBD2 (5 bases). V was shortened by 0 bases and J by 5 bases, with 12 bases between the two germline ends. The CDR3 is made up of 15 amino acids. CDR1 and CDR2 (germline): MGHRA, YSYEKL. The chain's CDR3 is CASSQEPGILDTQYF. The CDR3 nucleotides read TGCGCCAGCAGCCAAGAACCCGGGATTCTAGATACGCAGTATTTT.

Worth noting for this clone: One junction end disagrees with the germline gene, perhaps due to a read error. The chain couples TRBV7-7 to TRBJ1-4; 9 bases are a match to TRBD1. This CDR3 has 15 residues. Germline V lookup: CDR1 SSHAT, CDR2 FNYEAQ (reference sequence). Written as DNA, the CDR3 is TGTGCTAGCAGCTTAGGACAGGGGCCTAATGAAAAACTGTTTTTT. This gives the protein CASSLGQGPNEKLFF. The full variable domain, its missing parts supplied by reference TRBV7-7 and TRBJ1-4, is GAGVSQSPRYKVTKRGQDVTLRCDPISSHATLYWYQQALGQGPEFLTYFNYEAQPDKSGLPSDRFSAERPEGSISTLTIQRTEQRDSAMYRCASSLGQGPNEKLFFGSGTQLSVL.

Remarks on this clone: The same CDR3 can be traced to other DNA sequences in this sample. The rearrangement joins TRBV7-9 to TRBJ1-1; no firm D call. Looked up from germline, CDR1 is SEHNR and CDR2 is FQNEAQ (reference sequence). Trimming took off 5 bases at V and 2 bases at J, with 3 bases between the two ends. The length of the CDR3 is 11 residues. CDR3 DNA: TGTGCCAGCAGCCTAAACACTGAAGCTTTCTTT. It codes for CASSLNTEAFF.

J is TRBJ1-5 and V is TRBV19; no definite D call. V lost 3 bases to trimming and J lost 0 bases, with 12 bases between them. The CDR3 sequence is 16 residues long. Germline CDR1 and CDR2: LNHDA and SQIVND (reference sequence). For the CDR3, the DNA is TGTGCCAGTAGTATGGGGAACAGACATAGCAATCAGCCCCAGCATTTT. This sequence encodes CASSMGNRHSNQPQHF.

This rearrangement joins TRBV7-2 to TRBJ2-7; tentatively, D is TRBD1 (5 bases). With 4 bases removed from V and 3 bases from J, the gap between germline ends came to 7 bases. The CDR3 runs to 12 residues. CDR1 is SGHTA, CDR2 FQGNSA, per germline. In DNA, the CDR3 is TGTGCCAGCAGCTCTCAGGGCTACGAGCAGTACTTC. The encoded protein is CASSSQGYEQYF. Full variable domain (rest looked up from reference TRBV7-2 and TRBJ2-7): GAGVSQSPSNKVTEKGKDVELRCDPISGHTALYWYRQSLGQGLEFLIYFQGNSAPDKSGLPSDRFSAERTGGSVSTLTIQRTQQEDSAVYLCASSSQGYEQYFGPGTRLTVT.

The chain employs TRBV5-6 and TRBJ2-2; TRBD1 aligns across 8 bases. Trimming took 2 bases from V and 5 from J; bases not matched to a gene: 5. Germline loops: CDR1 SGHDT, CDR2 YYEEEE. This CDR3 is built from 15 residues. This chain's CDR3 is CASSLGQGVTGELFF. The CDR3 DNA reads as TGTGCCAGCAGCTTAGGACAGGGTGTAACCGGGGAGCTGTTTTTT.

The table lists this clone with a few counts. V and J are TRBV7-9 and TRBJ1-2; D remains unclear. Trimming stripped 1 base from V and 1 base from J, with 7 bases between. This CDR3 spans 14 amino acids. The germline CDR1 and CDR2 sequences are SEHNR and FQNEAQ (reference sequence). The CDR3, as DNA: TGTGCCAGCAGCTTAGAACAGTATAACTATGGCTACACCTTC. Its translation: CASSLEQYNYGYTF. The entire variable domain, with the rest obtained from reference TRBV7-9 and TRBJ1-2, is as follows: DTGVSQNPRHKITKRGQNVTFRCDPISEHNRLYWYRQTLGQGPEFLTYFQNEAQLEKSRLLSDRFSAERPKGSFSTLEIQRTEQGDSAMYLCASSLEQYNYGYTFGSGTRLTVV.

This clone was counted between two and nine times. The rearrangement uses TRBV6-5 and TRBJ1-1; D remains ambiguous. Trimming left V 5 bases short and J 0 bases short, with 7 bases between. The length of the CDR3 is 13 residues. Looked up from germline, CDR1 is MNHEY and CDR2 is SVGAGI. Written as DNA, the CDR3 is TGTGCCAGCAGTAGACGAGTGAACACTGAAGCTTTCTTT. Encoded protein: CASSRRVNTEAFF.

The V call is TRBV7-3, the J call TRBJ2-3; 12 bases are shared with TRBD2. The CDR3 extends over 16 amino acids. Germline V gene lookup returns CDR1 SGHTA and CDR2 FQGTGA. The junction had 7 bases not matched to a gene; V was cut back by 5 bases and J by 4 bases. The CDR3 DNA is TGTGCCAGCAGCGTACTAGCGGGGGGAACCTCAGATACGCAGTATTTT. Its translation: CASSVLAGGTSDTQYF.

The chain is built from TRBV5-4 and TRBJ1-5, with TRBD1 identical over 8 bases. This CDR3 region has 15 residues. Per germline, CDR1 SGHNT and CDR2 YYREEE (reference sequence). The J segment lost 5 bases and the V segment lost 4 bases, leaving 8 bases of the junction unmatched. The CDR3 nucleotides read TGTGCCAGCAGCCTAGGGGGACAGGTTCATCAGCCCCAGCATTTT. This gives the protein CASSLGGQVHQPQHF. Drawing the rest from reference TRBV5-4 and TRBJ1-5, the complete variable domain is ETGVTQSPTHLIKTRGQQVTLRCSSQSGHNTVSWYQQALGQGPQFIFQYYREEENGRGNFPPRFSGLQFPNYSSELNVNALELDDSALYLCASSLGGQVHQPQHFGDGTRLSIL.

V and J are TRBV6-2 or TRBV6-3 and TRBJ1-1; 7 positions agree with TRBD1. V trimming: 4 bases; J trimming: 11 bases; junction bases outside the gene matches: 7. The V gene's germline CDR1 is MNHEY and CDR2 SVGEGT. The CDR3 is made up of 12 amino acids. The CDR3 is CASSLTGYYAFF. CDR3 in DNA: TGTGCCAGCAGTTTGACAGGGTATTACGCTTTCTTT.

This chain joins TRBV9 and TRBJ2-2; D gene unclear. Trimming removed 0 bases from V and 3 bases from J, with 3 bases in between. This CDR3 has 13 amino acids. The germline V gene encodes CDR1 SGDLS and CDR2 YYNGEE. CDR3 nucleotides: TGTGCCAGCAGCGTAGGCGACACCGGGGAGCTGTTTTTT. This sequence encodes CASSVGDTGELFF.

In this sample, this clone turned up a few times. The chain is built from TRBV6-5 and TRBJ1-3; TRBD1 matches 7 bases. Germline lookup yields CDR1 MNHEY and CDR2 SVGAGI. This CDR3 comprises 13 residues. With 5 bases clipped from V and 2 bases from J, the junction kept 0 bases outside the gene matches. The CDR3 DNA is TGTGCCAGCAGTCAGGGGGCTGGAAACACCATATATTTT. Its protein is CASSQGAGNTIYF.

J is TRBJ2-7 and V is TRBV3-1 (or the pseudogene TRBV3-2); D could derive from TRBD1 or TRBD2 (5 bases each). The CDR3 runs 15 residues. Germline V gene lookup returns CDR1 LGHDT and CDR2 YNNKEL (reference sequence). Trimming pared 4 bases from V and 1 base from J, leaving 14 bases between. CDR3 DNA: TGTGCCAGCAGCCCTGGTAGGGGCGGGTCCTACGAGCAGTACTTC. Translated: CASSPGRGGSYEQYF.

The chain is built from TRBV9 and TRBJ2-5; D not resolved. Germline CDR1 is SGDLS and CDR2 is YYNGEE. Deletions cut 4 bases from V and 1 base from J, with 8 bases between. This CDR3 is built from 13 residues. The CDR3 region has the DNA TGTGCCAGCAGCCCAGTAGGCCAAGAGACCCAGTACTTC. Translation: CASSPVGQETQYF.

The V gene is TRBV7-9, the J gene TRBJ2-2; 8 bases are shared with TRBD2. Germline-derived CDR1 and CDR2 are SEHNR and FQNEAQ (reference sequence). CDR3 length equals 14 residues. V lost 1 base, J lost 6 bases, and 1 base stayed unmatched. This CDR3 is CASSLGTSPGELFF. CDR3 bases: TGTGCCAGCAGCTTAGGGACTAGCCCCGGGGAGCTGTTTTTT.

The chain links TRBV5-1 to TRBJ2-2, with 11 bases matching TRBD2. CDR3 length equals 19 residues. Germline CDR1 SGHRS, CDR2 YFSETQ. The J segment lost 2 bases and the V segment lost 4 bases, leaving 13 bases of the junction unmatched. CDR3 DNA sequence: TGCGCCAGCAGCGGACTCATGCTAGCGGGGGGATCTAACACCGGGGAGCTGTTTTTT. Protein product: CASSGLMLAGGSNTGELFF.

The V call is TRBV6-5, the J call TRBJ1-1; D is uncertain. V lost 0 bases and J 1 base, leaving 12 bases between the germline ends. The CDR3 sequence is 16 residues long. Germline CDR1 is MNHEY and CDR2 is SVGAGI. The CDR3 loop reads CASSYSISLANTEAFF. The CDR3 nucleotides read TGTGCCAGCAGTTACTCAATTAGTTTAGCGAACACTGAAGCTTTCTTT.

In the case of this clone: At the DNA level, this CDR3 is encoded by other sequences in the same sample as well. This rearrangement joins TRBV7-3 to TRBJ2-1; 11 bases match TRBD2. The CDR3 length is 15 residues. Germline lookup yields CDR1 SGHTA and CDR2 FQGTGA. The J segment lost 5 bases and the V segment lost 2 bases, leaving 2 bases of the junction unmatched. In DNA, the CDR3 is TGTGCCAGCAGCTTACGACTAGCGGGGAACAATGAGCAGTTCTTC. It yields the protein CASSLRLAGNNEQFF.